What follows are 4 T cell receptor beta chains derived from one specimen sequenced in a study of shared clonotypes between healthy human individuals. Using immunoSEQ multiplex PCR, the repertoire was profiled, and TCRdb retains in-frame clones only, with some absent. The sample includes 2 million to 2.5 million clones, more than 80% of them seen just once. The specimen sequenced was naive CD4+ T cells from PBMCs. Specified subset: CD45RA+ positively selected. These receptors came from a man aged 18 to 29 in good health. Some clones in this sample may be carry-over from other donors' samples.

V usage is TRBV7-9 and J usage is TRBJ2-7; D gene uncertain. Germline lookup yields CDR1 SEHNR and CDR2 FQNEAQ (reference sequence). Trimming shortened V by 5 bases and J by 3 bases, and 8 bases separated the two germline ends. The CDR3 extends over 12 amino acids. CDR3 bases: TGTGCCAGCAGCCCACACGGCTACGAGCAGTACTTC. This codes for CASSPHGYEQYF. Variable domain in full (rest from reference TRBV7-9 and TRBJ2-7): DTGVSQNPRHKITKRGQNVTFRCDPISEHNRLYWYRQTLGQGPEFLTYFQNEAQLEKSRLLSDRFSAERPKGSFSTLEIQRTEQGDSAMYLCASSPHGYEQYFGPGTRLTVT.

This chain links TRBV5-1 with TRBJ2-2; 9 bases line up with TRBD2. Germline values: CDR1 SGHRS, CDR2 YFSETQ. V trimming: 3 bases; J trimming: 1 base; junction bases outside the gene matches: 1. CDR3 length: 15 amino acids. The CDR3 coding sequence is TGCGCCAGCAGCTCGACTAGCGGGAACACCGGGGAGCTGTTTTTT. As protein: CASSSTSGNTGELFF.

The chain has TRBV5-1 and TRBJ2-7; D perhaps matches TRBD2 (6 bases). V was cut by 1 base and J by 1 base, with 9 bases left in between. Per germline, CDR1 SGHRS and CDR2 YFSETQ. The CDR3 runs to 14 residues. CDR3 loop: CASSLIGGSYEQYF. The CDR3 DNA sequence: TGCGCCAGCAGCTTGATTGGGGGGTCCTACGAGCAGTACTTC.

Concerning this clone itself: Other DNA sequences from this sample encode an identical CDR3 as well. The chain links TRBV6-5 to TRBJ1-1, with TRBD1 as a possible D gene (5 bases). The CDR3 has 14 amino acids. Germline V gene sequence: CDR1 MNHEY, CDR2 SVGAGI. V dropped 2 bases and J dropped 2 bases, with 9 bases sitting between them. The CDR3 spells CASSYRTGNTEAFF. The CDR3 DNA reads TGTGCCAGCAGTTACCGTACAGGTAACACTGAAGCTTTCTTT.